This T cell receptor (beta chain) was sequenced in a study of PD-1 blockade in classical Hodgkin lymphoma. TCRdb's table, derived via immunoSEQ multiplex PCR, lists solely in-frame clones and lacks some. The sample lists about 40,000 clones, over 70% occurring once. There are 15 residues in the CDR3. CDR1 and CDR2 (germline): MRHNA, SNTAGT. After removal of 3 bases from V and 2 bases from J, the junction contained 3 bases not matched to a gene. With no exception, relapse followed autologous stem cell transplantation in all patients, and brentuximab vedotin exposure varied. The rearrangement links TRBV6-4 to TRBJ2-1, with TRBD1 matching 8 bases. The TCR comes from a human donor with classical Hodgkin lymphoma. This sample comprised peripheral blood mononuclear cells (PBMCs), obtained at baseline. The CDR3 here is CASSEQGGPYNEQFF. The CDR3 DNA reads TGTGCCAGCAGTGAACAGGGGGGCCCCTACAATGAGCAGTTCTTC.